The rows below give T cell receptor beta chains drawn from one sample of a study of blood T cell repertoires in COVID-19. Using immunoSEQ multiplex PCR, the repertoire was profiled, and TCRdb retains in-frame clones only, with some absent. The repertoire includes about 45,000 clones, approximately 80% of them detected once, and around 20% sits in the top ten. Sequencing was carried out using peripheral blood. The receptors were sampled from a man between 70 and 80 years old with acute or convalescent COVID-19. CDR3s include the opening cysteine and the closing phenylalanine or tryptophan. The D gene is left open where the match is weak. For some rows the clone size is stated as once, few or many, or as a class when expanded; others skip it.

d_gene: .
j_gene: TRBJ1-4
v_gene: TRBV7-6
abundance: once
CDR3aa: CASSFAIGEKLFF
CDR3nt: TGTGCCAGCAGCTTTGCGATCGGGGAAAAACTGTTTTTT

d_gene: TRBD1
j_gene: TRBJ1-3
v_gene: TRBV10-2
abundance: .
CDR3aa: CASSEGQGSGNTIYF
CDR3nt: TGCGCCAGCAGTGAGGGACAGGGATCTGGAAACACCATATATTTT

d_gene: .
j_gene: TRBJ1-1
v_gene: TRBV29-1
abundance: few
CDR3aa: CSALAGLNTEAFF
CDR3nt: TGCAGCGCCCTGGCGGGGTTGAACACTGAAGCTTTCTTT

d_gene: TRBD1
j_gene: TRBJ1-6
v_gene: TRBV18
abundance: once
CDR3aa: CASSSGTGNYNSPLHF
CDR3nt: TGTGCCAGCTCATCCGGGACAGGGAACTATAATTCACCCCTCCACTTT

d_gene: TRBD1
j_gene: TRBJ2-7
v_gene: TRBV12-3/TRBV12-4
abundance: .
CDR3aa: CASSPGQYEQYF
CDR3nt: TGTGCCAGCAGTCCGGGACAGTACGAGCAGTACTTC

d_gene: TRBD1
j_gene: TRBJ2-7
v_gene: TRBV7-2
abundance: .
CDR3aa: CASSLDRASREQYF
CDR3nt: TGTGCCAGCAGCTTGGACAGGGCCAGTAGGGAGCAGTACTTC

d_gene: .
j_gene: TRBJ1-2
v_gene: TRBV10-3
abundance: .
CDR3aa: CATHTGRDHGYTF
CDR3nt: TGTGCCACGCACACCGGGAGAGACCATGGCTACACCTTC

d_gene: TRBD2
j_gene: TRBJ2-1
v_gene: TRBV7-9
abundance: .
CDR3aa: CASSPLAGEYNEQFF
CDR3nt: TGTGCCAGCAGCCCGTTAGCGGGGGAGTACAATGAGCAGTTCTTC

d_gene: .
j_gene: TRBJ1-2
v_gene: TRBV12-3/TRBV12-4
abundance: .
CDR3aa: CASSNRVGYGYTF
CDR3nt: TGTGCCAGCAGCAACAGGGTTGGTTATGGCTACACCTTC

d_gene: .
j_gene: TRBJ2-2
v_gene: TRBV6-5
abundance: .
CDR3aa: CASSPRGPESGELFF
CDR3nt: TGTGCCAGCAGTCCGCGGGGTCCGGAATCCGGGGAGCTGTTTTTT

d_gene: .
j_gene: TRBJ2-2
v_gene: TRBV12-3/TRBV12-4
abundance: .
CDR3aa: CASTDTNTGELFF
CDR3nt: TGTGCCAGCACCGACACGAACACCGGGGAGCTGTTTTTT

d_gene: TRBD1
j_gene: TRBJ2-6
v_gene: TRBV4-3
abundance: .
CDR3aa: CASSQGTGSGANVLTF
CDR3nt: TGCGCCAGCAGCCAAGGGACAGGGTCTGGGGCCAACGTCCTGACTTTC

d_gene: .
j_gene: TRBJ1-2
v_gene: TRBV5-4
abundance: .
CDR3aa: CASSLDGFRGYTF
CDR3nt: TGTGCCAGCAGCTTGGACGGGTTTAGAGGCTACACCTTC

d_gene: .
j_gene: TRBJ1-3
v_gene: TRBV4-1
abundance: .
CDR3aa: CASSQTDRISSGNTIYF
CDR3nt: TGCGCCAGCAGCCAAACCGACAGAATTTCCTCTGGAAACACCATATATTTT

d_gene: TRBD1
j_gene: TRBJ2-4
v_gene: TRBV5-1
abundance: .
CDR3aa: CASSSLTGERDIQYF
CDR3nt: TGCGCCAGCAGCTCTTTGACAGGGGAAAGGGACATTCAGTACTTC

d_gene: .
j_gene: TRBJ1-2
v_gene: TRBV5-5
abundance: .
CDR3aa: CASSLSPVENYGYTF
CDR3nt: TGTGCCAGCAGCTTGTCCCCCGTGGAGAACTATGGCTACACCTTC

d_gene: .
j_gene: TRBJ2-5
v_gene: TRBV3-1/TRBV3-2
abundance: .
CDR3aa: CASSQGSRETQYF
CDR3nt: TGTGCCAGCAGCCAAGGGAGCCGGGAGACCCAGTACTTC

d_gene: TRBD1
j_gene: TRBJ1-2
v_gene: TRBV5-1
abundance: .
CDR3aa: CASSLAGGARGYGYTF
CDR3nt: TGCGCCAGCAGCTTGGCAGGGGGCGCGAGGGGCTATGGCTACACCTTC

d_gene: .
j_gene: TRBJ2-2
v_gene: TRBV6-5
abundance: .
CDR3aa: CASSYSNRNTGELFF
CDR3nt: TGTGCCAGCAGTTACTCGAATAGGAACACCGGGGAGCTGTTTTTT

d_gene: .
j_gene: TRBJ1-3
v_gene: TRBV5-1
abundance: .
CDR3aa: CASSITGSGNTIYF
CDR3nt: TGCGCCAGCAGCATAACAGGGTCAGGAAACACCATATATTTT

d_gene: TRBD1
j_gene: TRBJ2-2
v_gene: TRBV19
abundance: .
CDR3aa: CASRGGQGHTGELFF
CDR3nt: TGTGCCAGTAGGGGAGGACAGGGTCACACCGGGGAGCTGTTTTTT

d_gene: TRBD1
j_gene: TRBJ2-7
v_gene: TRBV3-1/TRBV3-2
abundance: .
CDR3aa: CASSSRTGVLDF
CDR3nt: TGTGCCAGCAGCTCACGGACAGGCGTGCTTGACTTC

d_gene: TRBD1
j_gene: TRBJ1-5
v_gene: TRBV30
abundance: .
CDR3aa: CAWGTGVGQPQHF
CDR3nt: TGTGCCTGGGGGACAGGGGTCGGCCAGCCCCAGCATTTT